A selection of T cell receptor beta chains follows, all from one sample in a study of blood T cell repertoires in COVID-19. This table comes from immunoSEQ multiplex PCR, and its TCRdb copy is limited to in-frame clones, with some not included. The table shows around 270,000 clones, with around 89% occurring only once. Sequenced input: peripheral blood. The receptors come from a man aged 60 to 75 who had recovered from COVID-19. The CDR3 runs from the conserved cysteine through the conserved F or W. D genes are given only for firm matches. Clone size, where shown, is once, few, many, or a class for clones that have expanded.

j_call clone_size v_call d_call cdr3_nt cdr3_aa
TRBJ2-7 NA TRBV19 NA TGTGCCAGCCGCCAGGGTATCTACGAGCAGTACTTC CASRQGIYEQYF
TRBJ2-1 once TRBV4-2 TRBD2 TGTGCCAGCAGCCAAGTGGCTAGCGGGGGGAAGTATGAGCAGTTCTTC CASSQVASGGKYEQFF
TRBJ2-1 NA TRBV7-9 TRBD1 TGTGCCAGCAGCTTCCCCGGGACAGGATCTGATGAGCAGTTCTTC CASSFPGTGSDEQFF
TRBJ1-2 once TRBV6-5 TRBD1 TGTGCCAGCAGTCCGACGGACAGGGGACATGGCTACACCTTC CASSPTDRGHGYTF
TRBJ2-1 once TRBV7-7 NA TGTGCCAGCAGCTTAAGTTTCGGACAGCACAATGAGCAGTTCTTC CASSLSFGQHNEQFF
TRBJ2-5 NA TRBV7-2 NA TGTGCCAGCAGCTCGCTCGGGGAGACCCAGTACTTC CASSSLGETQYF
TRBJ2-1 NA TRBV6-4 TRBD2 TGTGCCAGCAGCGGGGGGGCCTCCTACAATGAGCAGTTCTTC CASSGGASYNEQFF
TRBJ1-2 NA TRBV11-2 NA TGTGCCAGCAGCTTAGATTCTGACAGTGGGTATGGCTACACCTTC CASSLDSDSGYGYTF
TRBJ2-2 NA TRBV5-1 NA TGCGCCAGCAGCCCAGCGGGCTCCCGGGGCACCGGGGAGCTGTTTTTT CASSPAGSRGTGELFF
TRBJ2-5 NA TRBV2 TRBD2 TGTGCCAGCCACCCCGGGGGGGCTTACGACCTCCAAGAGACCCAGTACTTC CASHPGGAYDLQETQYF
TRBJ1-3 NA TRBV7-3 NA TGTGCCAGCAGCTCAGACAGTGGAAACACCATATATTTT CASSSDSGNTIYF
TRBJ2-7 few TRBV9 TRBD1 TGTGCCAGCAGCGTTGATCCCCAGACAGGGGTAAGGAACGAGCAGTACTTC CASSVDPQTGVRNEQYF
TRBJ2-1 NA TRBV19 TRBD1 TGTGCCAGTAGTATAGGCCGGGACAGGGATTACAATGAGCAGTTCTTC CASSIGRDRDYNEQFF
TRBJ2-3 NA TRBV3-1/TRBV3-2 NA TGTGCCAGCAGCCAAGATCGGGGAGAAAGAGATACGCAGTATTTT CASSQDRGERDTQYF
TRBJ2-1 NA TRBV7-3 TRBD1 TGTGCCAGCAGCTCCCTCAAGGGGGCGGTTGAGCAGTTCTTC CASSSLKGAVEQFF
TRBJ2-1 few TRBV19 TRBD2 TGTGCCAGTAGCACAAAGCGGGGGTCTATCAATGAGCAGTTCTTC CASSTKRGSINEQFF
TRBJ1-5 once TRBV9 TRBD1 TGTGCCAGCAGCGTAGCTAGGGGACAGGGAGGGAGTCAGCCCCAGCATTTT CASSVARGQGGSQPQHF
TRBJ2-1 NA TRBV7-6 TRBD1 TGTGCCAGCAGCTTAGGACAGGGCCCTTACAATGAGCAGTTCTTC CASSLGQGPYNEQFF
TRBJ2-2 NA TRBV18 TRBD1 TGTGCCAGCTCACCACGCGGACAGGCGAACACCGGGGAGCTGTTTTTT CASSPRGQANTGELFF
TRBJ1-5 NA TRBV19 TRBD1 TGTGCCAGTAGTATAACTCGGGACAGGCGGAGTCCCCATCAGCCCCAGCATTTT CASSITRDRRSPHQPQHF
TRBJ2-5 once TRBV27 TRBD1 TGTGCCAGCAGTGGACAGGGGGCTCGGGAGACCCAGTACTTC CASSGQGARETQYF
TRBJ2-7 NA TRBV29-1 TRBD1 TGCAGCGTTTGGGCCGGGACAGGGTCGGGCGAGCAGTACTTC CSVWAGTGSGEQYF
TRBJ1-1 NA TRBV3-1/TRBV3-2 NA TGTGCCAGCAGCCAAGGGACAGTAAACACTGAAGCTTTCTTT CASSQGTVNTEAFF
TRBJ2-3 NA TRBV7-6 TRBD2 TGTGCCAGCAGCTCTCTTGAGCACAGCGGGGGGGCGGATACGCAGTATTTT CASSSLEHSGGADTQYF
TRBJ1-1 NA TRBV5-4 TRBD1 TGTGCCAGCAGACCCGGGACAGGGGGATTTTTGAACACTGAAGCTTTCTTT CASRPGTGGFLNTEAFF
TRBJ2-7 few TRBV11-1 TRBD1 TGTGCCAGCAGCTCTCCGGGACAGGGAGTGAACGAGCAGTACTTC CASSSPGQGVNEQYF
TRBJ2-7 NA TRBV12-3/TRBV12-4 NA TGTGCCAGCAGTTTAAAGGGAGGCGAGCAGTACTTC CASSLKGGEQYF
TRBJ1-6 NA TRBV6-5 TRBD1 TGTGCCAGCAGCCCGACAGGGGGGGATAATTCACCCCTCCACTTT CASSPTGGDNSPLHF
TRBJ1-1 NA TRBV4-1 TRBD1 TGCGCCAGCAGCCAAGATGTCGGACAGGCGATCAACACTGAAGCTTTCTTT CASSQDVGQAINTEAFF
TRBJ2-3 NA TRBV19 NA TGTGCCAGTAGTATTAGGCCCCAGACTTCTGTACTCACAGATACGCAGTATTTT CASSIRPQTSVLTDTQYF
TRBJ2-1 NA TRBV2 TRBD2 TGTGCCAGCAGTTGGCGGGGGGGCTCCTACAATGAGCAGTTCTTC CASSWRGGSYNEQFF
TRBJ1-1 few TRBV6-5 TRBD1 TGTGCCAGCAGGGGACAGGCGAGGATTTTAACTGAAGCTTTCTTT CASRGQARILTEAFF
TRBJ2-6 NA TRBV14 NA TGTGCCAGCTCCCGGCAGGGAGGATCTGGGGCCAACGTCCTGACTTTC CASSRQGGSGANVLTF
TRBJ1-2 NA TRBV9 TRBD1 TGTGCCAGCAGCAACGGACAGGGCGGGTATGGCTACACCTTC CASSNGQGGYGYTF
TRBJ1-4 NA TRBV11-2 NA TGTGCCAGCAGCTTACTGAATGAAAAACTGTTTTTT CASSLLNEKLFF
TRBJ1-2 NA TRBV19 NA TGTGCCAGTAGTTTTGCCGGCCAGGGCTATGGCTACACCTTC CASSFAGQGYGYTF
TRBJ1-2 NA TRBV24-1 TRBD1 TGTGCCCCAAGACAGGGGCAACGGGACTATGGCTACACCTTC CAPRQGQRDYGYTF
TRBJ2-7 NA TRBV5-1 TRBD1 TGCGCCAGCAGCTTCCGGACAGGGGGAGGTGAGCAGTACTTC CASSFRTGGGEQYF
TRBJ1-1 NA TRBV5-1 TRBD1 TGCGCCAGCAGCTTGGAGGGAACGTACGGGACAGCGAACACTGAAGCTTTCTTT CASSLEGTYGTANTEAFF
TRBJ1-1 NA TRBV2 NA TGTGCCAGCAAAGTTTCGGTTGGTGAAGCTTTCTTT CASKVSVGEAFF
TRBJ1-4 NA TRBV4-2 NA TGTGCCAGCAGCCAGGGGGACCAGGGGTCTAATGAAAAACTGTTTTTT CASSQGDQGSNEKLFF
TRBJ2-3 NA TRBV9 TRBD1 TGTGCCAGTCGACCGGGACAGGGGACAGATACGCAGTATTTT CASRPGQGTDTQYF
TRBJ2-5 once TRBV7-6 TRBD1 TGTGCCAGCAGTCGCGCCGGGACAGTCCAAGAGACCCAGTACTTC CASSRAGTVQETQYF
TRBJ1-5 NA TRBV5-8 TRBD1 TGTGCCAGCAGCAGGACAGGGGTAGGTCAGCCCCAGCATTTT CASSRTGVGQPQHF